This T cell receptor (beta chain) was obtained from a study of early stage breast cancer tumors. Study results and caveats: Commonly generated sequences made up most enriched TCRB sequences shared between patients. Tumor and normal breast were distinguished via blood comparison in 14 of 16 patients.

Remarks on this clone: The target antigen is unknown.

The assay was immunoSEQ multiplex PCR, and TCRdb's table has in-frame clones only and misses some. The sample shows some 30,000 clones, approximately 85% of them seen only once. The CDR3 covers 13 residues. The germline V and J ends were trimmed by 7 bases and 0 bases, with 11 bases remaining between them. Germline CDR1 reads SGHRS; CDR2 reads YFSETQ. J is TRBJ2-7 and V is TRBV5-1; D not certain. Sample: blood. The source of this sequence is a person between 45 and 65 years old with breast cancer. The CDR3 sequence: CASGEYLSYEQYF. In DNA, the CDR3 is TGCGCCAGCGGCGAGTATCTCTCCTACGAGCAGTACTTC.